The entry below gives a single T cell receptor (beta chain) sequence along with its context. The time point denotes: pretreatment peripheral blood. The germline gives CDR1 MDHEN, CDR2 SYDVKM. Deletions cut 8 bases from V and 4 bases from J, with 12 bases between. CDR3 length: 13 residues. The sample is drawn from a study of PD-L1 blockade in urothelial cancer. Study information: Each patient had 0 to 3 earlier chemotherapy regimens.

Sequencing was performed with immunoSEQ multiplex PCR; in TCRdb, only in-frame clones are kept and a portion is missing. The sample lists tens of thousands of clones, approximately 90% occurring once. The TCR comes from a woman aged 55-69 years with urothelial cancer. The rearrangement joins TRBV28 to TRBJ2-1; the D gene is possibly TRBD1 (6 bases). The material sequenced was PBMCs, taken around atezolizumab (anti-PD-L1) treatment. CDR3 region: CASRLDSYNEQFF. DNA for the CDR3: TGTGCCAGCCGCCTGGACAGTTACAATGAGCAGTTCTTC.